This section outlines one TCR beta chain sequence together with its context. Its antigen is still unknown. A much larger clone differs by one base, so this may be a read error. Trimming removed 6 bases from V and 3 bases from J, with 18 bases in between. CDR3 length: 14 residues. Germline CDR1 and CDR2: DFQATT and SNEGSKA (reference sequence). The data stem from a study of blood T cells in healthy people across ages. Points from the study as a whole: The study regarded diversity estimates from one million T cells as underestimates. The lack of PBMC sorting stopped any conclusive naive versus antigen-experienced comparison. Higher diversity and more naive CD4+ cells were features of long-lived donors, compared to aged donors.

PCR was performed a second time for roughly 6 to 12 cycles using a sample-barcoded 5' primer and a J-beta primer mix. There were at least 2.5 million CDR3-containing paired-end reads obtained from each sample. TCRdb reanalysed the 5' RACE reads using MiXCR and keeps one entry per CDR3 protein. In the table there are about 800,000 distinct CDR3 sequences, about half of which are singletons. Sequencing input: blood. The chain links TRBV20-1 to TRBJ2-7; D gene unclear. The receptor was derived from an elderly man in good health. In nucleotides, the CDR3 is TGCAGTGCAAGTGTTGGGGAACCTAACTACGAGCAGTACTTC. Amino acid sequence: CSASVGEPNYEQYF.